Reported below is one T cell receptor beta chain. These data come from a study of blood T cell repertoires in COVID-19. Across the study: T cells, B-cell-depleted T cells, or PBMCs provided the cDNA or gDNA that served as material.

The CDR3 consists of 19 residues. Germline-derived CDR1 and CDR2 are MGHRA and YSYEKL. With 4 bases clipped from V and 4 bases from J, the junction kept 16 bases outside the gene matches. In the authors' methods: Quantification of nucleated cells was approximated via reference gene primer amplification. Profiling relied on immunoSEQ multiplex PCR, and the TCRdb table lists in-frame clones only, not all of them. V and J calls and clone size are those listed in that table; D and trimming were worked out from the DNA. The profile covers about 140,000 clones, with about 91% appearing a single time and 1.5% taken by the ten largest.

The sequencing input was peripheral blood. The chain links TRBV4-1 to TRBJ2-1; the match to TRBD2 covers 10 bases. The clonotype comes from a woman aged 60-75 years with acute or convalescent COVID-19. CDR3 loop: CASSPREIAGGSLYNEQFF. The CDR3 DNA follows: TGCGCCAGCAGCCCCCGGGAGATAGCGGGGGGCTCTCTTTACAATGAGCAGTTCTTC.